The 22 T cell receptor beta chains below all came from one sample that was sequenced in a study of post-analysis software for immune sequencing data. Study-wide results and caveats: Roughly 5 TRBV segments were significantly more frequent in patients than in controls. TRBV5-6, TRBV5-1 and TRBV20-1 were among these segments.

Unique molecular identifiers were built into the TCR beta cDNA libraries. TCRdb re-called the PCR reads through MiXCR, storing one row per CDR3 protein. The table lists 150,000 to 200,000 distinct CDR3 sequences, approximately 31% of them singletons. No antigen has been identified for these receptors. Input material: blood. These TCRs come from a girl between 10 and 17 years old with multiple sclerosis.

The V call is TRBV10-1, the J call TRBJ2-2; TRBD1 aligns across 8 bases. The CDR3 extends over 20 amino acids. Looked up from germline, CDR1 is WNHNN and CDR2 is SYGVQD (reference sequence). The trim removed 4 bases at V and 2 bases at J, leaving 18 bases unmatched. CDR3 DNA: TGCGCCAGCAGTGGGGTTTTAGGACAGGGACCCGAAGGAAACACCGGGGAGCTGTTTTTT. This gives the protein CASSGVLGQGPEGNTGELFF.

Ten or more counts support this clonotype. The V gene is TRBV5-1, the J gene TRBJ2-3; D unresolved. V dropped 2 bases and J dropped 6 bases, with 16 bases sitting between them. This CDR3 is built from 15 residues. Germline V gene data show CDR1 as SGHRS and CDR2 as YFSETQ. CDR3 sequence: CASSFEQPRWDTQYF. CDR3 DNA sequence: TGCGCCAGCAGCTTCGAACAACCCCGCTGGGATACGCAGTATTTT.

This clonotype was found many times. This chain uses TRBV12-3 or TRBV12-4 with TRBJ2-7; D not resolved. Trimming removed 3 bases at V and 4 bases at J, with 4 bases between. The CDR3 contains 11 residues. CDR3 nucleotide sequence: TGTGCCAGCAGTTTTAAGTACGAGCAGTACTTC. This gives the protein CASSFKYEQYF.

This clonotype was counted at least ten times. This chain links TRBV12-3 or TRBV12-4 with TRBJ2-7; possibly TRBD1 or TRBD2 for D (5 bases each). The CDR3 spans 13 residues. Trimming pared 1 base from V and 3 bases from J, leaving 7 bases between. The chain's CDR3 is CASSLGGYYEQYF. CDR3 in DNA: TGTGCCAGCAGTTTAGGGGGGTACTACGAGCAGTACTTC.

This clonotype was seen many times. The chain uses TRBV20-1 and TRBJ2-3; no clear D. The CDR3 is 15 residues long. The germline gives CDR1 DFQATT, CDR2 SNEGSKA (reference sequence). V was trimmed by 6 bases and J by 0 bases, leaving 16 bases between them. The CDR3: CSAHGATVSTDTQYF. The DNA of the CDR3 is TGCAGTGCCCACGGCGCTACAGTTAGCACAGATACGCAGTATTTT.

With regard to this clonotype: This may arise from a read error, as a much more abundant clone is one base away. The V gene is TRBV6-5, the J gene TRBJ1-2; no clear D gene. The germline gives CDR1 MNHEY, CDR2 SVGAGI. This CDR3 is built from 11 residues. Trimming stripped 7 bases from V and 2 bases from J, with 5 bases between. The CDR3 sequence is CASMGNYGYTF. The CDR3 DNA follows: TGTGCCAGCATGGGCAACTATGGCTACACCTTC.

This clonotype occurred a few times. The chain combines TRBV18 with TRBJ1-1; maybe TRBD1 (6 bases). V lost 0 bases and J lost 1, with 24 bases in between. Germline lookup yields CDR1 KGHSH and CDR2 LQKENI. The CDR3 totals 20 residues. In nucleotides, the CDR3 is TGTGCCAGCTCACCACCAAACGCTCGAGGGTGGGGGCTACCGAACACTGAAGCTTTCTTT. Amino acid sequence: CASSPPNARGWGLPNTEAFF.

Many counts were recorded for this clonotype. This sequence joins TRBV27 and TRBJ2-7, with 9 nucleotides matching TRBD1. Germline CDR1 MNHEY, CDR2 SMNVEV (reference sequence). The J segment lost 0 bases and the V segment lost 3 bases, leaving 6 bases of the junction unmatched. The CDR3 spans 16 residues. In DNA, the CDR3 is TGTGCCAGCAGTTTGCTCGGACAGGGGATCTCCTACGAGCAGTACTTC. Protein sequence: CASSLLGQGISYEQYF.

This clonotype was observed many times. The chain is built from TRBV12-3 or TRBV12-4 and TRBJ2-7; D is uncertain. The CDR3 is 12 residues long. Trimming cost V 6 bases and J 3 bases, with 9 bases left between them. In nucleotides, the CDR3 is TGTGCCAGCAGACTACAGCTCTACGAGCAGTACTTC. It codes for CASRLQLYEQYF.

V and J are TRBV6-5 and TRBJ1-2; no reliable D call. This CDR3 has 17 amino acids. In germline, CDR1 is MNHEY, CDR2 SVGAGI. Trimming removed 5 bases at V and 4 bases at J, with 23 bases between. The CDR3 reads CASSHREHPSGRYGYTF. The CDR3 bases are TGTGCCAGCAGTCACCGGGAGCACCCCTCCGGACGCTATGGCTACACCTTC.

The V and J genes are TRBV7-3 and TRBJ2-1; D call uncertain. V lost 5 bases and J 6 bases, leaving 5 bases between the germline ends. The germline V gene encodes CDR1 SGHTA and CDR2 FQGTGA. The CDR3 spans 11 residues. The CDR3 reads CASSNANEQFF. CDR3 sequence (DNA): TGTGCCAGCAGCAACGCCAATGAGCAGTTCTTC.

For this clonotype: This may come from a read error, since a much larger clone is one base off. The rearrangement joins TRBV28 to TRBJ2-5; D may be TRBD1 or TRBD2 (5 bases each). Germline V gene lookup returns CDR1 MDHEN and CDR2 SYDVKM. V was trimmed by 10 bases and J by 11 bases, leaving 23 bases between them. This CDR3 comprises 13 residues. In nucleotides, the CDR3 is TGTGCCACCCAGGGCGGGTCCTACAATGAGCAGTACTTC. Translating it yields CATQGGSYNEQYF.

This clonotype was seen a few times. The gene calls are TRBV9 and TRBJ2-1; D is ambiguous. With 0 bases removed from V and 0 bases from J, the gap between germline ends came to 4 bases. CDR1 SGDLS and CDR2 YYNGEE come from the germline V gene. This CDR3 comprises 14 residues. In DNA form, the CDR3 reads TGTGCCAGCAGCGTAGGATTCTCCTACAATGAGCAGTTCTTC. Its translation is CASSVGFSYNEQFF.

CDR3 in amino acids: CASSPTGWAEAFF. Here the CDR3 DNA reads TGTGCCAGCTCACCGACAGGGTGGGCTGAAGCTTTCTTT. The chain has TRBV18 and TRBJ1-1, with TRBD1 matching over 7 bases. Per germline, CDR1 KGHSH and CDR2 LQKENI. CDR3 length: 13 amino acids. V was pared by 3 bases and J by 6 bases, with 4 bases of the junction left unmatched.

This clonotype was seen only a few times. The chain couples TRBV12-3 or TRBV12-4 to TRBJ2-3; D uncertain. Trimming cost V 6 bases and J 4 bases, with 14 bases left between them. This CDR3 has 14 residues. The CDR3 region has the DNA TGTGCCAGCAGAGACCCTGCCGGCCCAGATACGCAGTATTTT. It is translated as CASRDPAGPDTQYF.

Points on this clonotype: At one end the junction does not follow the germline gene, possibly because of a read error. The V gene is TRBV4-1, the J gene TRBJ2-1; TRBD2 is a possible D gene (5 bases). The J call may be mistaken, given a closer DNA end match to TRBJ2-7. The CDR3 contains 16 residues. Per germline, CDR1 MGHRA and CDR2 YSYEKL. The CDR3 reads CASGQDGSGTYNEQYF. Written as DNA, the CDR3 is TGCGCCAGCGGCCAAGACGGCAGCGGAACATACAATGAGCAGTACTTC.

This clonotype came up a few times. The chain combines TRBV5-1 with TRBJ2-7; TRBD2 agrees at 8 bases. This CDR3 spans 17 amino acids. Germline-derived CDR1 and CDR2 are SGHRS and YFSETQ. V trimming: 1 base; J trimming: 3 bases; junction bases outside the gene matches: 12. CDR3 region: CASSLTLPGLEGYEQYF. CDR3 DNA: TGCGCCAGCAGCTTGACTCTGCCGGGACTAGAGGGCTACGAGCAGTACTTC.

The genes are TRBV6-1 and TRBJ1-4; D not resolved. The V gene's germline CDR1 is MNHNS and CDR2 SASEGT. Deletions cut 2 bases from V and 8 bases from J, with 15 bases between. The CDR3 totals 15 residues. The CDR3 loop is CASSELGWIGEKLFF. The CDR3 region has the DNA TGTGCCAGCAGTGAATTGGGTTGGATCGGGGAAAAACTGTTTTTT.

This clonotype was counted ten times or more. This chain joins TRBV20-1 and TRBJ2-3; 9 bases align to TRBD2. The ends lost 8 bases at V and 1 base at J; junction bases unmatched: 13. The CDR3 totals 16 residues. The germline CDR1 and CDR2 sequences are DFQATT and SNEGSKA (reference sequence). The CDR3 reads CSLATVGGRGTDTQYF. In nucleotides, the CDR3 is TGCAGTTTAGCCACAGTTGGCGGGAGGGGCACAGATACGCAGTATTTT.

This clonotype has only a few counts. J is TRBJ1-5 and V is TRBV7-2; 7 bases are shared with TRBD1. Germline V gives CDR1 SGHTA, CDR2 FQGNSA. This CDR3 spans 18 amino acids. J lost 7 bases, V lost 5 bases, and 20 bases had no gene match. This CDR3 reads CASSPKPWRDRLLQPQHF. The CDR3 DNA follows: TGTGCCAGCAGCCCTAAGCCCTGGCGGGACAGACTCTTACAGCCCCAGCATTTT.

As for this clonotype: At one of its ends the junction is not consistent with the germline gene, which may arise from a read error. The genes are TRBV25-1 and TRBJ2-1; 10 bases fit TRBD1. The CDR3 is 14 amino acids. Germline V gene sequence: CDR1 MGHDK, CDR2 SYGVNS. The CDR3 reads CATLKDRGYNEQFF. CDR3 bases: TGTGCCACCCTTAAGGACAGGGGGTACAATGAGCAGTTTTTC.

The chain links TRBV6-4 to TRBJ1-2, with a possible D match to TRBD1 (5 bases). The CDR3 is made up of 14 amino acids. V gave up 0 bases and J gave up 7 bases, with 12 bases separating them. Germline V gene data show CDR1 as MRHNA and CDR2 as SNTAGT. The CDR3 DNA reads as TGTGCCAGCAGTGACTCTTCGGGGCCCCCTGGCTACACCTTC. Its translation: CASSDSSGPPGYTF.